One and the same sample provided the 30 T cell receptor beta chains below, sequenced in a study of cytomegalovirus exposure and HLA in healthy donors. The primer mix had 60 Vbeta and 13 Jbeta primers. Using immunoSEQ multiplex PCR, the repertoire was profiled, and TCRdb retains in-frame clones only, with some absent. The data show tens of thousands of clones, 78% seen once. The specimen sequenced was PBMCs. These receptors were obtained from a male donor in good health and CMV-seropositive.

The chain employs TRBV18 and TRBJ1-5, with 7 bases that match TRBD1. This CDR3 is 14 amino acids long. Germline values: CDR1 KGHSH, CDR2 LQKENI. V trimming: 5 bases; J trimming: 7 bases; junction bases outside the gene matches: 8. The DNA of the CDR3 is TGTGCCAGCTCAGGCGACAGGGTGGGACAGCCCCAGCATTTT. Translating it yields CASSGDRVGQPQHF.

The rearrangement links TRBV5-1 to TRBJ2-1; TRBD2 matches 13 bases. CDR3 length: 16 amino acids. Trimming took 0 bases from V and 6 from J; bases not matched to a gene: 3. Germline V gene data show CDR1 as SGHRS and CDR2 as YFSETQ. The CDR3 DNA follows: TGCGCCAGCAGCTTGGGACTAGCGGGAGGTGCCAATGAGCAGTTCTTC. It yields the protein CASSLGLAGGANEQFF.

The rearrangement links TRBV6-5 to TRBJ1-5; 7 bases are a match to TRBD1. CDR1 and CDR2 from the germline V gene are MNHEY and SVGAGI. Unmatched junction bases numbered 6, after V lost 2 bases and J lost 11 bases. The CDR3 covers 13 residues. CDR3: CASSYKGAASQHF. Here the CDR3 DNA reads TGTGCCAGCAGTTACAAGGGGGCGGCCTCCCAGCATTTT.

J is TRBJ1-1 and V is TRBV28; no clear D. This CDR3 has 13 amino acids. Germline lookup yields CDR1 MDHEN and CDR2 SYDVKM. The V end was cut by 6 bases, the J end by 6 bases, with 14 bases between. CDR3 amino acids: CASRAARHSEAFF. CDR3 bases: TGTGCCAGCAGGGCCGCCCGACATTCTGAAGCTTTCTTT. The entire variable domain, with the rest obtained from reference TRBV28 and TRBJ1-1, is as follows: DVKVTQSSRYLVKRTGEKVFLECVQDMDHENMFWYRQDPGLGLRLIYFSYDVKMKEKGDIPEGYSVSREKKERFSLILESASTNQTSMYLCASRAARHSEAFFGQGTRLTVV.

The chain joins TRBV11-3 to TRBJ2-1; 7 positions match TRBD1. The CDR3 length is 14 residues. CDR1 is SGHNT, CDR2 YENEEA, per germline. V lost 5 bases to trimming and J lost 2 bases; unmatched junction nucleotides: 3. The CDR3 spells CASSPRGTYNEQFF. The CDR3 DNA reads TGTGCCAGCAGCCCCAGGGGGACCTACAATGAGCAGTTCTTC. The variable domain in full, with the rest retrieved from reference TRBV11-3 and TRBJ2-1, is EAGVVQSPRYKIIEKKQPVAFWCNPISGHNTLYWYLQNLGQGPELLIRYENEEAVDDSQLPKDRFSAERLKGVDSTLKIQPAELGDSAVYLCASSPRGTYNEQFFGPGTRLTVL.

This chain links TRBV27 with TRBJ2-7; D not resolved. The germline V gene has CDR1 MNHEY and CDR2 SMNVEV (reference sequence). The CDR3 consists of 12 residues. V shed 3 bases and J shed 6 bases, with 9 bases lying between them. This CDR3 is CASSFFRGEQYF. The CDR3 DNA reads as TGTGCCAGCAGTTTTTTCCGCGGCGAGCAGTACTTC.

This clone was seen a handful of times. The genes are TRBV15 and TRBJ2-1; 13 nucleotides agree with TRBD2. The J segment lost 7 bases and the V segment lost 4 bases, leaving 7 bases of the junction unmatched. Germline CDR1 and CDR2: LNHNV and YYDKDF (reference sequence). The length of the CDR3 is 16 residues. CDR3 amino acids: CATSKRLAGGRNEQFF. The CDR3 DNA is TGTGCCACCAGCAAACGACTAGCGGGAGGAAGGAATGAGCAGTTCTTC. Full variable domain (remainder filled in from reference TRBV15 and TRBJ2-1): DAMVIQNPRYQVTQFGKPVTLSCSQTLNHNVMYWYQQKSSQAPKLLFHYYDKDFNNEADTPDNFQSRRPNTSFCFLDIRSPGLGDTAMYLCATSKRLAGGRNEQFFGPGTRLTVL.

The rearrangement links TRBV2 to TRBJ2-3; TRBD2 matches 10 bases. Per germline, CDR1 SNHLY and CDR2 FYNNEI. V was pared by 3 bases and J by 3 bases, with 9 bases of the junction left unmatched. CDR3 size: 17 residues. The CDR3, as DNA: TGTGCCAGCAGTGATGGGGTCTTTAGCGGGAGGACAGATACGCAGTATTTT. The encoded protein is CASSDGVFSGRTDTQYF.

In its sample, this clone was seen once. V and J are TRBV10-1 and TRBJ2-2; 9 nucleotides align to TRBD2. The V gene's germline CDR1 is WNHNN and CDR2 SYGVQD (reference sequence). The CDR3 covers 19 residues. V gave up 2 bases and J gave up 0 bases; unmatched junction bases: 10. CDR3: CASSEISAGGYPNTGELFF. The CDR3 DNA reads as TGCGCCAGCAGTGAGATAAGTGCGGGAGGGTACCCGAACACCGGGGAGCTGTTTTTT.

This chain connects TRBV7-2 to TRBJ2-5; 7 bases line up with TRBD1. Per germline, CDR1 SGHTA and CDR2 FQGNSA. J gave up 2 bases and V 2 bases, and 2 bases lay outside the gene matches. The CDR3 contains 14 residues. CDR3 residues: CASSLMGQQETQYF. In DNA, the CDR3 is TGTGCCAGCAGCTTAATGGGACAGCAAGAGACCCAGTACTTC.

This chain links TRBV9 with TRBJ2-7; D uncertain. This CDR3 spans 15 amino acids. The germline V and J ends were trimmed by 0 bases and 3 bases, with 13 bases remaining between them. Germline lookup yields CDR1 SGDLS and CDR2 YYNGEE. CDR3 in DNA: TGTGCCAGCAGCGTAGGGGCACCCCGAAACTACGAGCAGTACTTC. This encodes CASSVGAPRNYEQYF. Full variable domain (missing parts from reference TRBV9 and TRBJ2-7): DSGVTQTPKHLITATGQRVTLRCSPRSGDLSVYWYQQSLDQGLQFLIQYYNGEERAKGNILERFSAQQFPDLHSELNLSSLELGDSALYFCASSVGAPRNYEQYFGPGTRLTVT.

The CDR3 DNA sequence: TGCGCCAGCAGCCAAGAAGCCGGGACAGGGGTAATCTATGGCTACACCTTC. This gives the protein CASSQEAGTGVIYGYTF. The chain couples TRBV4-3 to TRBJ1-2; 10 nucleotides align to TRBD1. This CDR3 comprises 17 residues. Unmatched junction bases numbered 8, after V lost 0 bases and J lost 4 bases. Germline V gene data show CDR1 as LGHNA and CDR2 as YSLEER.

V and J are TRBV27 and TRBJ2-7, with TRBD2 matching over 8 bases. The CDR3 length is 13 residues. After removal of 6 bases from V and 4 bases from J, the junction contained 5 bases not matched to a gene. Germline V gives CDR1 MNHEY, CDR2 SMNVEV (reference sequence). In DNA, the CDR3 is TGTGCCAGCAGGGCTAGCGGGTTGTACGAGCAGTACTTC. Translating it yields CASRASGLYEQYF.

J is TRBJ2-3 and V is TRBV9; 16 bases are shared with TRBD2. This CDR3 spans 15 amino acids. V shed 3 bases and J 6 bases; nucleotides not matched to a gene: 1. CDR1 SGDLS and CDR2 YYNGEE come from the germline V gene. The DNA of the CDR3 is TGTGCCAGCAGCGCGGGACTAGCGGGAGGGGATACGCAGTATTTT. This codes for CASSAGLAGGDTQYF. Filled out from reference TRBV9 and TRBJ2-3, the complete variable domain reads DSGVTQTPKHLITATGQRVTLRCSPRSGDLSVYWYQQSLDQGLQFLIQYYNGEERAKGNILERFSAQQFPDLHSELNLSSLELGDSALYFCASSAGLAGGDTQYFGPGTRLTVL.

V and J are TRBV30 and TRBJ2-2; tentatively, D is TRBD2 (5 bases). Germline CDR1 and CDR2: GTSNPN and SVGIG (reference sequence). Trimming left V 4 bases short and J 6 bases short, with 9 bases between. The CDR3 consists of 12 residues. In nucleotides, the CDR3 is TGTGCCTGGACCTACGGGGCCGGGGAGCTGTTTTTT. This translates into CAWTYGAGELFF.

The rearrangement uses TRBV5-1 and TRBJ2-3; TRBD1 matches at 7 bases. The trim removed 4 bases at V and 2 bases at J, leaving 4 bases unmatched. Per germline, CDR1 SGHRS and CDR2 YFSETQ. The CDR3 sequence is 14 residues long. The CDR3 nucleotides are TGCGCCAGCAGCCGGGACAGACTCACAGATACGCAGTATTTT. It encodes CASSRDRLTDTQYF.

This clone was observed once. This chain links TRBV7-2 with TRBJ1-3; perhaps TRBD1 as D (6 bases). Germline V gene data show CDR1 as SGHTA and CDR2 as FQGNSA. V gave up 5 bases and J gave up 3 bases, with 14 bases separating them. There are 15 residues in the CDR3. CDR3 nucleotide sequence: TGTGCCAGCAGCCTCAATAGGGGGTATGGAAACACCATATATTTT. Amino acids: CASSLNRGYGNTIYF. The variable domain in full, with the rest retrieved from reference TRBV7-2 and TRBJ1-3, is GAGVSQSPSNKVTEKGKDVELRCDPISGHTALYWYRQSLGQGLEFLIYFQGNSAPDKSGLPSDRFSAERTGGSVSTLTIQRTQQEDSAVYLCASSLNRGYGNTIYFGEGSWLTVV.

V usage is TRBV6-5 and J usage is TRBJ2-7, with D tentatively TRBD2 (6 bases). This CDR3 comprises 15 residues. Trimming pared 0 bases from V and 2 bases from J, leaving 11 bases between. Germline values: CDR1 MNHEY, CDR2 SVGAGI. CDR3 DNA: TGTGCCAGCAGTTACTCGCGGGAAACTACCTACGAGCAGTACTTC. Protein: CASSYSRETTYEQYF.

The CDR3 reads CASSLSGTSGRGSYEQYF. CDR3 DNA: TGTGCCAGCAGCTTAAGCGGGACTAGCGGGAGGGGGTCCTACGAGCAGTACTTC. The chain is built from TRBV7-2 and TRBJ2-7; the match to TRBD2 covers 16 bases. J was trimmed by 1 base and V by 2 bases; bases with no gene match: 5. Germline values: CDR1 SGHTA, CDR2 FQGNSA. This CDR3 has 18 amino acids.

This chain links TRBV9 with TRBJ1-2; the D gene is possibly TRBD1 (5 bases). Germline V gives CDR1 SGDLS, CDR2 YYNGEE. The CDR3 spans 18 residues. Trimming cost V 0 bases and J 3 bases, with 21 bases left between them. CDR3 amino acids: CASSVERRGAGLDYGYTF. In DNA, the CDR3 is TGTGCCAGCAGCGTAGAGAGGAGGGGAGCAGGTTTGGACTATGGCTACACCTTC.

This clone was seen more than once but under ten times. The CDR3 DNA reads as TGTGCCAGCAATCTGGCCTTAACTAATGAAAAACTGTTTTTT. Translation: CASNLALTNEKLFF. The chain has TRBV6-1 and TRBJ1-4; D not certain. CDR1 is MNHNS, CDR2 SASEGT, per germline. Trimming took 7 bases from V and 1 from J, leaving 10 bases between them. The CDR3 contains 14 residues.

This clone was recorded only once. The chain links TRBV7-9 to TRBJ2-3; perhaps TRBD2 as D (5 bases). V was clipped by 5 bases and J by 3 bases, with 15 bases between them. Germline V gene lookup returns CDR1 SEHNR and CDR2 FQNEAQ (reference sequence). The CDR3 has 15 residues. The CDR3 sequence is CASSRRALGTDTQYF. The CDR3, as DNA: TGTGCCAGCAGCCGGCGGGCACTAGGAACAGATACGCAGTATTTT.

The rearrangement links TRBV15 to TRBJ2-1, with 10 bases aligning to TRBD2. This CDR3 contains 15 residues. Germline CDR1 reads LNHNV; CDR2 reads YYDKDF (reference sequence). With V trimmed by 6 bases and J by 4 bases, 6 bases remained unmatched. CDR3 sequence reads: CATRSSGRLYNEQFF. The CDR3 DNA sequence: TGTGCCACCAGAAGTAGCGGGAGGCTATACAATGAGCAGTTCTTC.

This clone was seen more than once but under ten times. The chain is built from TRBV5-1 and TRBJ2-1; D is perhaps TRBD2 (7 bases). V was shortened by 0 bases and J by 8 bases, with 12 bases between the two germline ends. This CDR3 region has 14 residues. Germline loops: CDR1 SGHRS, CDR2 YFSETQ. CDR3 nucleotide sequence: TGCGCCAGCAGCTTGGAGGGAGGGGGGCATGAGCAGTTCTTC. Protein product: CASSLEGGGHEQFF.

The V call is TRBV4-3, the J call TRBJ1-4; TRBD1 is a possible D gene (6 bases). The V gene's germline CDR1 is LGHNA and CDR2 YSLEER. The V end was cut by 2 bases, the J end by 7 bases, with 11 bases between. The CDR3 has 14 amino acids. CDR3 bases: TGCGCCAGCAGCCAATACAGGGAGGGTGAAAAACTGTTTTTT. The encoded protein is CASSQYREGEKLFF.

The rearrangement joins TRBV19 to TRBJ2-5; D call uncertain. This CDR3 region has 13 residues. Trimming removed 4 bases from V and 9 bases from J, with 15 bases in between. Per the germline V gene, CDR1 is LNHDA and CDR2 is SQIVND (reference sequence). The CDR3 region has the DNA TGTGCCAGTAGTACCCCGACGTCCCGGGCCCAGTACTTC. Amino acid sequence: CASSTPTSRAQYF.

The chain carries TRBV9 and TRBJ2-3; D perhaps matches TRBD2 (6 bases). CDR1 is SGDLS and CDR2 is YYNGEE in the germline V gene. Trimming shortened V by 1 base and J by 5 bases, and 14 bases separated the two germline ends. This CDR3 contains 15 residues. The CDR3 DNA is TGTGCCAGCAGCGTATGGGGCGGGATGGGAGATACGCAGTATTTT. It translates to CASSVWGGMGDTQYF.

This chain links TRBV6-5 with TRBJ2-4, with D perhaps matching TRBD2 (5 bases). The CDR3 has 16 amino acids. Germline V gene sequence: CDR1 MNHEY, CDR2 SVGAGI. V was pared by 0 bases and J by 0 bases, with 9 bases between. The CDR3 DNA reads TGTGCCAGCAGTTACTCGAATGCGGGAGCCAAAAACATTCAGTACTTC. Protein sequence: CASSYSNAGAKNIQYF.

V usage is TRBV5-1 and J usage is TRBJ2-2; 13 bases match TRBD2. The J segment lost 2 bases and the V segment lost 3 bases, leaving 4 bases of the junction unmatched. Germline CDR1 reads SGHRS; CDR2 reads YFSETQ. The CDR3 is made up of 17 amino acids. This CDR3 reads CASSWGLAGYNTGELFF. CDR3 sequence (DNA): TGCGCCAGCAGCTGGGGACTAGCGGGATATAACACCGGGGAGCTGTTTTTT.

The chain employs TRBV7-9 and TRBJ1-2; D is perhaps TRBD1 (5 bases). Looked up from germline, CDR1 is SEHNR and CDR2 is FQNEAQ (reference sequence). The CDR3 is 17 amino acids. V was trimmed by 0 bases and J by 2 bases, leaving 16 bases between them. This CDR3 is CASSLAGEGLYNYGYTF. In DNA form, the CDR3 reads TGTGCCAGCAGCTTAGCGGGGGAGGGACTCTACAACTATGGCTACACCTTC.